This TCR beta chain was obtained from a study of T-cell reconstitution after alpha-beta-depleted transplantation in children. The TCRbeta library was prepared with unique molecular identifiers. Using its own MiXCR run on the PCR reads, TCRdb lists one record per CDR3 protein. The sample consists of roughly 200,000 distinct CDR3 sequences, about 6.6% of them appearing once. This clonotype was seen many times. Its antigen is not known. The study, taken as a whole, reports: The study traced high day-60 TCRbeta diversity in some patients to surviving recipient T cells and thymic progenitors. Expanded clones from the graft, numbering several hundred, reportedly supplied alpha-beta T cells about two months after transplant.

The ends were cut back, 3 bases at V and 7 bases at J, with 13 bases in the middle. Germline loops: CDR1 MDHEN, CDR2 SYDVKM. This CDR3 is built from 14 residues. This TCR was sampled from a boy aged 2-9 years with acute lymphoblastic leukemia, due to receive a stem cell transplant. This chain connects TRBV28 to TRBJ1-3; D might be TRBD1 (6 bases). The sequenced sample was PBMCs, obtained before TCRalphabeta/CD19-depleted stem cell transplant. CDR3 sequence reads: CASSFTGRANTIYF. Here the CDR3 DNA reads TGTGCCAGCAGTTTTACAGGGCGTGCGAACACCATATATTTT. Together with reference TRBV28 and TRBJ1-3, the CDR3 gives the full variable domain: DVKVTQSSRYLVKRTGEKVFLECVQDMDHENMFWYRQDPGLGLRLIYFSYDVKMKEKGDIPEGYSVSREKKERFSLILESASTNQTSMYLCASSFTGRANTIYFGEGSWLTVV.